This T cell receptor (beta chain) was sequenced for a study of T-cell reconstitution after alpha-beta-depleted transplantation in children. Trimming left V 6 bases short and J 1 base short, with 16 bases between. Per germline, CDR1 SGHRS and CDR2 YFSETQ. The CDR3 length is 15 residues. This clonotype was seen a few times. Researchers prepared the TCRbeta library using unique molecular identifiers, the study reports. Each CDR3 protein gets one entry after TCRdb re-called the PCR reads with MiXCR. The sample includes roughly 790,000 distinct CDR3 sequences, 16% seen only once; the top ten take approximately 5%.

The chain is built from TRBV5-1 and TRBJ2-5, with D possibly called TRBD1 or TRBD2 (6 bases each). The sequence derives from a male patient under 18 who had a stem cell transplant for acute lymphoblastic leukemia, so the T cells may come from the graft donor. Sequences were derived from PBMCs, mostly from graft donor cells, sampled 360 days after TCRalphabeta/CD19-depleted stem cell transplant. CDR3 sequence (DNA): TGCGCCAGCAACCTCGTAGGGGGGTTCCAAGAGACCCAGTACTTC. Translating gives CASNLVGGFQETQYF.